Included here is one TCR beta chain sequence, with context. This sample was included in a study of blood T cell repertoires in COVID-19. Study information: Acute and convalescent COVID-19 samples came from the United States, Italy and Spain. The analysed material was cDNA or gDNA that came from T cells, B-cell-depleted T cells, or PBMCs.

The CDR3 totals 16 residues. V shed 5 bases and J shed 9 bases, with 20 bases lying between them. Germline CDR1 SGHAT, CDR2 FQNNGV. Authors' analysis steps: For nucleated cells, counts were estimated from reference gene primer amplification. Measured with immunoSEQ multiplex PCR; TCRdb has only the in-frame clones, and not every one. V and J calls and clone size are given by that table; D and trimming were obtained from the DNA. The sample contains about 210,000 clones, 88% of which appear only once. The chain is built from TRBV11-2 and TRBJ2-6; possible D gene TRBD2, 6 bases. The receptor was isolated from a man aged 18 to 30 with active or convalescent COVID-19. Source material: peripheral blood. The DNA for the CDR3 is TGTGCCAGCAGCCTCCTTGGGGGGAGGCAGGACAACGTCCTGACTTTC. Its protein is CASSLLGGRQDNVLTF.